A single sample gave rise to the 26 T cell receptor beta chains below, sequenced in a study of T cell responses to AZD1222 COVID-19 vaccine. Measured with immunoSEQ multiplex PCR; TCRdb has only the in-frame clones, and not every one. The sample comprises around 95,000 clones, 70% to 90% of which are singletons, and less than 3.5% rests with the top ten. The sample was peripheral blood, taken on day 0 of AZD1222 vaccination. Receptors originate from an adult in good health.

The chain carries TRBV5-1 and TRBJ2-7; 13 positions agree with TRBD2. Trimming removed 3 bases from V and 3 bases from J; junction bases left unmatched: 3. The CDR3 consists of 15 residues. The germline gives CDR1 SGHRS, CDR2 YFSETQ. CDR3 protein: CASSSGLAGNYEQYF. The DNA of the CDR3 is TGCGCCAGCAGCTCGGGACTAGCGGGAAACTACGAGCAGTACTTC. The full variable domain, with the rest looked up from reference TRBV5-1 and TRBJ2-7, is KAGVTQTPRYLIKTRGQQVTLSCSPISGHRSVSWYQQTPGQGLQFLFEYFSETQRNKGNFPGRFSGRQFSNSRSEMNVSTLELGDSALYLCASSSGLAGNYEQYFGPGTRLTVT.

The rearrangement links TRBV29-1 to TRBJ1-3, with 7 nucleotides matching TRBD1. V gave up 7 bases and J gave up 4 bases; unmatched junction bases: 4. Germline V CDR1 and CDR2: SQVTM, ANQGSEA. The CDR3 contains 12 residues. The CDR3 DNA reads TGCAGCGGGGGGGGACAGGGAAACACCATATATTTT. Translating it yields CSGGGQGNTIYF.

This clone was detected only a few times. V and J are TRBV7-9 and TRBJ1-4; tentatively, D is TRBD1 (6 bases). This CDR3 has 15 amino acids. Germline CDR1 is SEHNR and CDR2 is FQNEAQ (reference sequence). Trimming shortened V by 2 bases and J by 5 bases, and 12 bases separated the two germline ends. For the CDR3, the DNA is TGTGCCAGCAGCTTAACCTCGGACAGAAATGAAAAACTGTTTTTT. This sequence encodes CASSLTSDRNEKLFF.

The chain couples TRBV27 to TRBJ1-2; 9 bases are a match to TRBD1. Germline CDR1 reads MNHEY; CDR2 reads SMNVEV (reference sequence). This CDR3 is built from 15 residues. Losses at the gene ends were 2 bases for V and 3 bases for J; bases not matched to a gene: 4. This chain's CDR3 is CASSLERDRDYGYTF. For the CDR3, the DNA is TGTGCCAGCAGTTTAGAGAGGGACAGGGACTATGGCTACACCTTC.

This chain connects TRBV2 to TRBJ1-2, with a possible D match to TRBD1 (5 bases). CDR1 is SNHLY and CDR2 is FYNNEI in the germline V gene. The CDR3 runs 17 residues. The ends were cut back, 5 bases at V and 2 bases at J, with 21 bases in the middle. CDR3 in DNA: TGTGCCAGCAGTTTCCCCCGACAGTTCCCTAGGAACTATGGCTACACCTTC. It codes for CASSFPRQFPRNYGYTF.

The CDR3 loop reads CASSLGTDSIYGYTF. CDR3 in DNA: TGTGCCAGCAGCTTAGGGACAGACAGCATCTATGGCTACACCTTC. The chain combines TRBV7-9 with TRBJ1-2; D may be TRBD1 (6 bases). This CDR3 has 15 amino acids. Germline V gene lookup returns CDR1 SEHNR and CDR2 FQNEAQ (reference sequence). V was cut by 1 base and J by 4 bases, with 13 bases left in between.

This clone was counted between two and nine times. CDR3 in DNA: TGTGCCAGCAGAGATAGCTATACGGGTCAGCCCCAGCATTTT. It encodes CASRDSYTGQPQHF. The rearrangement joins TRBV2 to TRBJ1-5; D remains unclear. This CDR3 contains 14 residues. The V end was cut by 6 bases, the J end by 6 bases, with 15 bases between. Germline V CDR1 and CDR2: SNHLY, FYNNEI.

The CDR3 sequence is CASSLGLAGNSGTNEQYF. CDR3 nucleotides: TGTGCCAGCAGCTTGGGACTAGCGGGAAACAGTGGGACTAACGAGCAGTACTTC. The rearrangement joins TRBV7-9 to TRBJ2-7; 13 bases are a match to TRBD2. The trim removed 3 bases at V and 5 bases at J, leaving 13 bases unmatched. CDR3 length equals 18 residues. Germline lookup yields CDR1 SEHNR and CDR2 FQNEAQ (reference sequence).

The J gene is TRBJ1-6, the V gene TRBV27, with 8 bases matching TRBD1. With 5 bases clipped from V and 7 bases from J, the junction kept 7 bases outside the gene matches. Germline CDR1 reads MNHEY; CDR2 reads SMNVEV (reference sequence). This CDR3 is 15 amino acids long. The DNA of the CDR3 is TGTGCCAGCAGTCCCAGACAGGGGACCAATTCACCCCTCCACTTT. This codes for CASSPRQGTNSPLHF.

The chain recombines TRBV4-3 with TRBJ2-1; 10 nucleotides line up with TRBD2. Trimming at V came to 4 bases and at J to 5 bases, leaving 11 bases not matched to a gene. The CDR3 length is 17 residues. Germline V gene data show CDR1 as LGHNA and CDR2 as YSLEER. The CDR3 is CASSPGLAGESDNEQFF. Written as DNA, the CDR3 is TGCGCCAGCAGCCCAGGTCTAGCGGGAGAAAGTGACAATGAGCAGTTCTTC.

The rearrangement uses TRBV18 and TRBJ1-2; 9 nucleotides agree with TRBD1. This CDR3 region has 15 residues. J lost 5 bases, V lost 3 bases, and 7 bases had no gene match. CDR1 and CDR2 from the germline V gene are KGHSH and LQKENI. The DNA of the CDR3 is TGTGCCAGCTCACCCACGGACAGGGGTTCATATGGCTACACCTTC. Its protein product is CASSPTDRGSYGYTF.

A single count supports this clone. The rearrangement uses TRBV4-1 and TRBJ1-4, with a weak D call TRBD1 (5 bases). The CDR3 totals 14 residues. CDR1 and CDR2 from the germline V gene are MGHRA and YSYEKL. The germline V and J ends were trimmed by 1 base and 8 bases, with 11 bases remaining between them. The CDR3 DNA is TGCGCCAGCAGCCAAGCGGGGGTTCGGGAAAAACTGTTTTTT. Its translation is CASSQAGVREKLFF.

This clone occurred once. The chain has TRBV18 and TRBJ1-5; D not resolved. The V gene's germline CDR1 is KGHSH and CDR2 LQKENI. The V end lost 4 bases, the J end lost 1 base, and 5 bases lay between the germline ends. This CDR3 comprises 13 residues. CDR3 residues: CASSLGSNQPQHF. Here the CDR3 DNA reads TGTGCCAGCTCACTGGGCAGCAATCAGCCCCAGCATTTT.

J is TRBJ1-1 and V is TRBV19; D is unclear. Germline V gives CDR1 LNHDA, CDR2 SQIVND (reference sequence). V dropped 6 bases and J dropped 0 bases, with 11 bases sitting between them. This CDR3 is built from 14 residues. The CDR3 sequence is CASRLHHMNTEAFF. The CDR3 DNA sequence: TGTGCCAGTAGACTCCACCACATGAACACTGAAGCTTTCTTT.

The rearrangement uses TRBV27 and TRBJ2-7, with 14 positions matching TRBD2. Per the germline V gene, CDR1 is MNHEY and CDR2 is SMNVEV (reference sequence). The CDR3 runs 16 residues. The V gene end was trimmed by 8 bases and the J gene end by 1 base; junction bases not matched to a gene: 7. The CDR3 loop reads CASSTRTSGRSYEQYF. The CDR3 coding sequence is TGTGCCAGCTCTACCCGGACTAGCGGGAGGTCCTACGAGCAGTACTTC.

The rearrangement links TRBV15 to TRBJ2-3; possible D gene TRBD2, 5 bases. Trimming pared 3 bases from V and 0 bases from J, leaving 19 bases between. The length of the CDR3 is 18 residues. Germline CDR1 is LNHNV and CDR2 is YYDKDF (reference sequence). This CDR3 reads CATSSLLGGQSSTDTQYF. In DNA form, the CDR3 reads TGTGCCACCAGCAGCCTCCTCGGCGGGCAAAGCAGCACAGATACGCAGTATTTT. The complete variable domain, with remaining parts taken from reference TRBV15 and TRBJ2-3, reads DAMVIQNPRYQVTQFGKPVTLSCSQTLNHNVMYWYQQKSSQAPKLLFHYYDKDFNNEADTPDNFQSRRPNTSFCFLDIRSPGLGDTAMYLCATSSLLGGQSSTDTQYFGPGTRLTVL.

This chain links TRBV11-3 with TRBJ2-3; D possibly corresponds to TRBD2 (6 bases). The CDR3 runs to 14 residues. CDR1 is SGHNT, CDR2 YENEEA, per germline. Trimming left V 3 bases short and J 0 bases short, with 7 bases between. The DNA for the CDR3 is TGTGCCAGCAGCTTGGAGGGGAGCACAGATACGCAGTATTTT. This encodes CASSLEGSTDTQYF.

The V call is TRBV18, the J call TRBJ1-5, with 7 bases aligning to TRBD1. CDR1 and CDR2 from the germline V gene are KGHSH and LQKENI. The V and J ends lost 5 bases and 6 bases, in that order; junction bases with no gene match: 13. This CDR3 contains 16 residues. CDR3 DNA: TGTGCCAGCTCATTCCAATTACAGGGGTTAGGTCAGCCCCAGCATTTT. Its protein product is CASSFQLQGLGQPQHF.

V gene TRBV6-5 combines with J gene TRBJ2-7; 8 nucleotides align to TRBD1. The CDR3 contains 16 residues. After removal of 2 bases from V and 2 bases from J, the junction contained 8 bases not matched to a gene. Germline loops: CDR1 MNHEY, CDR2 SVGAGI. CDR3 sequence reads: CASSYRSTGDPYEQYF. The CDR3 region has the DNA TGTGCCAGCAGTTACAGGTCGACAGGGGACCCCTACGAGCAGTACTTC.

The chain combines TRBV7-6 with TRBJ1-5; maybe TRBD1 (6 bases). Deletions cut 10 bases from V and 1 base from J, with 26 bases between. This CDR3 has 18 residues. The V gene's germline CDR1 is SGHVS and CDR2 FNYEAQ. The CDR3 bases are TGTGCCACCGGAATGAAACAGGGAGGGCGGGTGAGCAATCAGCCCCAGCATTTT. It encodes CATGMKQGGRVSNQPQHF.

The chain uses TRBV10-3 and TRBJ2-7; TRBD1 or TRBD2 may be the D gene (6 bases each). Trimming cost V 7 bases and J 5 bases, with 15 bases left between them. The germline CDR1 and CDR2 sequences are ENHRY and SYGVKD. The CDR3 covers 13 residues. The DNA of the CDR3 is TGTGCCATCAACAGGGACTTCGGCGACGAGCAGTACTTC. This sequence encodes CAINRDFGDEQYF.

This rearrangement joins TRBV7-6 to TRBJ1-4; 10 positions match TRBD1. The CDR3 runs 18 residues. Germline lookup yields CDR1 SGHVS and CDR2 FNYEAQ. Unmatched junction bases numbered 10, after V lost 0 bases and J lost 6 bases. The chain's CDR3 is CASSLAPGTGEGYEKLFF. In nucleotides, the CDR3 is TGTGCCAGCAGCTTAGCGCCCGGGACAGGGGAGGGTTATGAAAAACTGTTTTTT. The complete variable domain, with remaining parts taken from reference TRBV7-6 and TRBJ1-4, reads GAGVSQSPRYKVTKRGQDVALRCDPISGHVSLYWYRQALGQGPEFLTYFNYEAQQDKSGLPNDRFSAERPEGSISTLTIQRTEQRDSAMYRCASSLAPGTGEGYEKLFFGSGTQLSVL.

The chain links TRBV13 to TRBJ2-3; D is unresolved. The CDR3 consists of 14 residues. Germline V gene lookup returns CDR1 PRHDT and CDR2 FYEKMQ (reference sequence). V lost 1 base and J lost 2, with 7 bases in between. The CDR3 protein is CASSLVATTDTQYF. CDR3 bases: TGTGCCAGCAGCTTAGTGGCTACCACAGATACGCAGTATTTT.

The chain recombines TRBV10-2 with TRBJ2-7; D uncertain. Germline CDR1 and CDR2: WSHSY and SAAADI. The CDR3 has 13 residues. The V end lost 6 bases, the J end lost 6 bases, and 15 bases lay between the germline ends. In nucleotides, the CDR3 is TGCGCCAGCAGAGAAGGTATGAAAGGCGAGCAGTACTTC. Its translation: CASREGMKGEQYF.

This chain uses TRBV15 with TRBJ1-6; no clear D gene. This CDR3 is 18 amino acids long. CDR1 and CDR2 from the germline V gene are LNHNV and YYDKDF (reference sequence). Trimming took off 4 bases at V and 0 bases at J, with 16 bases between the two ends. As DNA, the CDR3 is TGTGCCACCAGCACCCAGGTGGACTTAAGCTCCTATAATTCACCCCTCCACTTT. It translates to CATSTQVDLSSYNSPLHF.

The V gene is TRBV27, the J gene TRBJ2-6; 12 bases agree with TRBD2. V gave up 0 bases and J gave up 2 bases; unmatched junction bases: 5. CDR1 and CDR2 from the germline V gene are MNHEY and SMNVEV (reference sequence). This CDR3 contains 19 residues. CDR3 in DNA: TGTGCCAGCAGTTTATCACGACTAGCGGGAGCCCCTGGGGCCAACGTCCTGACTTTC. This gives the protein CASSLSRLAGAPGANVLTF.